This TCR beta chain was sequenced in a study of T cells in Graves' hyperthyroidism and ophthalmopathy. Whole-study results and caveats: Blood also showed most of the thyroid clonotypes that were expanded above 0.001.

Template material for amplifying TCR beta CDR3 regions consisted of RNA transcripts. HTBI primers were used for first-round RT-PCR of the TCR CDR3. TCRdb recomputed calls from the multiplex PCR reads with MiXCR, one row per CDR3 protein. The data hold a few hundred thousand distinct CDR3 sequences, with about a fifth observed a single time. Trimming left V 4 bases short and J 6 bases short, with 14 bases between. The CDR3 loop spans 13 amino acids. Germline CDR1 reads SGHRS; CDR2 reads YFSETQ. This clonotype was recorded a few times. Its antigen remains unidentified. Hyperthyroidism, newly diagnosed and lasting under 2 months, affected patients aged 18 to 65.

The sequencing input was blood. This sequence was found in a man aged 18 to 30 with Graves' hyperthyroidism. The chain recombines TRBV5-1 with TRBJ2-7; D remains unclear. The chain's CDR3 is CASSVEWWGEQYF. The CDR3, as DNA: TGCGCCAGCAGCGTAGAATGGTGGGGCGAGCAGTACTTC.